The 4 T cell receptor beta chains presented below share a single source sample, sequenced in a study of a mutant IDH1 vaccine in newly diagnosed glioma. Assay: immunoSEQ multiplex PCR; the TCRdb copy retains only in-frame clones and omits some. The table records about 13,000 clones, roughly four fifths of them present only once. Their recognized antigens are unknown. Noted time point: week 47, end of study. One vaccine dose held 300 ug of mutant IDH1 20-mer peptide and came with topical imiquimod. Sample: PBMCs, taken from a glioma patient whose treatment included an IDH1 peptide vaccine. These receptors originate from a woman in her thirties or forties with glioma.

The J gene is TRBJ1-5, the V gene TRBV2; 11 bases agree with TRBD1. The CDR3 spans 18 residues. The trim removed 2 bases at V and 5 bases at J, leaving 11 bases unmatched. CDR1 is SNHLY, CDR2 FYNNEI, per germline. The CDR3 loop is CASSELRGQGAGYQPQHF. DNA for the CDR3: TGTGCCAGCAGTGAACTGCGAGGACAGGGGGCTGGTTATCAGCCCCAGCATTTT.

This chain joins TRBV15 and TRBJ2-3; 8 bases are a match to TRBD1. Germline V gives CDR1 LNHNV, CDR2 YYDKDF (reference sequence). The CDR3 contains 19 residues. The junction had 11 bases not matched to a gene; V was cut back by 0 bases and J by 0 bases. For the CDR3, the DNA is TGTGCCACCAGCAGAGAGAGGACAGGGACATTCAAAAGCACAGATACGCAGTATTTT. Translating gives CATSRERTGTFKSTDTQYF.

This clone was recorded a few times. The chain has TRBV7-3 and TRBJ2-5, with a tentative D call TRBD2 (6 bases). This CDR3 is 14 amino acids long. V was clipped by 5 bases and J by 1 base, with 11 bases between them. Germline V CDR1 and CDR2: SGHTA, FQGTGA. The CDR3 spells CASSPGGFQETQYF. CDR3 DNA: TGTGCCAGCAGCCCCGGAGGGTTCCAAGAGACCCAGTACTTC. The whole variable domain, remainder taken from reference TRBV7-3 and TRBJ2-5, is GAGVSQTPSNKVTEKGKYVELRCDPISGHTALYWYRQSLGQGPEFLIYFQGTGAADDSGLPNDRFFAVRPEGSVSTLKIQRTERGDSAVYLCASSPGGFQETQYFGPGTRLLVL.

This clone was seen a handful of times. The V call is TRBV5-1, the J call TRBJ1-1; possible D gene TRBD1, 5 bases. The CDR3 consists of 15 residues. The V gene's germline CDR1 is SGHRS and CDR2 YFSETQ. V was cut by 4 bases and J by 2 bases, with 15 bases left in between. The CDR3 DNA reads as TGCGCCAGCAGCCTAACCGGGACGAAAAACACTGAAGCTTTCTTT. Protein sequence: CASSLTGTKNTEAFF.